Sequencing of this TCR beta chain was carried out in a study of T cell responses to AZD1222 COVID-19 vaccine. Study details: It was second doses at about 4 or about 12 weeks that were pooled. Findings and limits, study-wide: The peak T cell response came first, and repertoires were sampled only after it. Females outnumbered males among donors, who were mostly white British; clonal diversity was possibly underestimated. The study found vaccine-associated CD4 TCRs spanning spike, dominant at 160-218 and 743-854.

Trimming cost V 4 bases and J 6 bases, with 15 bases left between them. The CDR3 runs to 14 residues. Germline values: CDR1 SGHDN, CDR2 FVKESK. Measured with immunoSEQ multiplex PCR; TCRdb has only the in-frame clones, and not every one. The sample contains 90,000 to 150,000 clones, over 75% of which appear only once. With respect to this clone: Its antigen remains unknown.

The V and J genes are TRBV14 and TRBJ1-1; D call uncertain. Sequenced material: peripheral blood, taken on day 0 of AZD1222 vaccination. This receptor was taken from an adult in good health. In DNA, the CDR3 is TGTGCCAGCAGCCCCATCTGGGGTGGCGCTGAAGCTTTCTTT. Translation gives CASSPIWGGAEAFF.